The clone carrying this TCR beta chain was observed a handful of times. Its antigen is not identified. Germline CDR1 reads SEHNR; CDR2 reads FQNEAQ (reference sequence). The CDR3 is 13 residues long. Trimming stripped 5 bases from V and 0 bases from J, with 6 bases between. Two replicates per tumor sample, mostly from around 4.9 ug of genomic DNA. The table came from immunoSEQ multiplex PCR; TCRdb's copy has only in-frame clones and leaves some out. The sample records about 9,300 clones, over 50% being singletons. The data stem from a study of neoadjuvant anti-PD-1 for oral cavity cancer. For the study at large: Patients without progression got a fourth dose around day 43.

The study, taken as a whole, reports: Expansion of preexisting intratumoral clones was suggested to aid response.

The genes are TRBV7-9 and TRBJ2-3, with D unresolved. This TCR came from a person aged 40-85 years with oral cavity squamous cell carcinoma. This sample comprised tumor tissue, obtained before nivolumab (anti-PD-1) treatment. The CDR3 region is CASSLESTDTQYF. The CDR3, as DNA: TGTGCCAGCAGCCTAGAGAGCACAGATACGCAGTATTTT.